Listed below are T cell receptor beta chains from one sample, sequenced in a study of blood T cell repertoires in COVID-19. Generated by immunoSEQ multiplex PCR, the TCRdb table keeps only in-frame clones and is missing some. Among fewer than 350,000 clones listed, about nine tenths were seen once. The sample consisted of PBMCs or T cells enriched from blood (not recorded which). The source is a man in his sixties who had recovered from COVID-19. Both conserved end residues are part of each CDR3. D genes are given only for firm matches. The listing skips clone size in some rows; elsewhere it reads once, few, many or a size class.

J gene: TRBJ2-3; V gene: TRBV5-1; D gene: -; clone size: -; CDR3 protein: CASSLLAGRGGSDTQYF; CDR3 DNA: TGCGCCAGCAGCTTGTTAGCAGGGCGGGGTGGGTCAGATACGCAGTATTTT
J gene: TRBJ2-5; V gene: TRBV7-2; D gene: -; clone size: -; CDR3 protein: CASSQGGRGVGETQYF; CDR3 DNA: TGTGCCAGCAGCCAGGGCGGTAGGGGCGTAGGGGAGACCCAGTACTTC
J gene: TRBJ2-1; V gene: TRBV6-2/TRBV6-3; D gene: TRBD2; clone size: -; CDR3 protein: CASSFLTSGISNEQFF; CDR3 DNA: TGTGCCAGCAGTTTTCTGACTAGCGGGATATCAAATGAGCAGTTCTTC
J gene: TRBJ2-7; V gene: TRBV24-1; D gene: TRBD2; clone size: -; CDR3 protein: CATSETTSGRDYEQYF; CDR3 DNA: TGTGCCACCAGTGAGACGACTAGCGGGAGGGACTACGAGCAGTACTTC
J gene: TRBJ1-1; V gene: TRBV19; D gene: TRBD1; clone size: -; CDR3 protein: CASTDPGQGPEAFF; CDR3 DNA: TGTGCCAGTACGGATCCGGGACAGGGCCCTGAAGCTTTCTTT
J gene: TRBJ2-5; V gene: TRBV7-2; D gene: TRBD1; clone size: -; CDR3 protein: CASSLAPTGVETQYF; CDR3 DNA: TGTGCCAGCAGCTTAGCCCCCACAGGGGTTGAGACCCAGTACTTC
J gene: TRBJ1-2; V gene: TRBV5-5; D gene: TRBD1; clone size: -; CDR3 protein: CASSFVGTGYGYTF; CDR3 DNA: TGTGCCAGCAGCTTCGTCGGGACAGGCTATGGCTACACCTTC
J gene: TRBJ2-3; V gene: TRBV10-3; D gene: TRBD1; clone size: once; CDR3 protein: CAIRGTGASTDTQYF; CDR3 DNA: TGTGCCATCAGAGGAACAGGGGCATCCACAGATACGCAGTATTTT
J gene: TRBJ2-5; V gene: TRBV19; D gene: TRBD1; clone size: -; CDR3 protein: CASNNPQGAGETQYF; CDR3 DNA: TGTGCCAGTAATAACCCCCAGGGGGCAGGGGAGACCCAGTACTTC
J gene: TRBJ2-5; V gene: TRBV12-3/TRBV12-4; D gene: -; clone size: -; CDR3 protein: CASSSQIQETQYF; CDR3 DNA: TGTGCCAGCAGCTCCCAGATTCAAGAGACCCAGTACTTC
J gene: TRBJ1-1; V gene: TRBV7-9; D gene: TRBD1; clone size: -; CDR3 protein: CASSLAPRQGPREAFF; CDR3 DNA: TGTGCCAGCAGCTTAGCACCAAGACAGGGCCCACGAGAAGCTTTCTTT
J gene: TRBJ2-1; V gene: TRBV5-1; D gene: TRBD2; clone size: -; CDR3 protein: CASSLAGTSGTSSYNEQFF; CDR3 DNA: TGCGCCAGCAGCTTGGCCGGGACTAGCGGCACCAGCTCCTACAATGAGCAGTTCTTC
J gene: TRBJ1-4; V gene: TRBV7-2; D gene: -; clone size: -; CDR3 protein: CASSSFRGRANEKLFF; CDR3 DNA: TGTGCCAGCAGCTCATTTCGGGGGAGGGCTAATGAAAAACTGTTTTTT
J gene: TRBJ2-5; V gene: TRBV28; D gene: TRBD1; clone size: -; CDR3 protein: CASSLGAGGGRETQYF; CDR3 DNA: TGTGCCAGCAGTTTAGGGGCAGGGGGCGGTCGGGAGACCCAGTACTTC
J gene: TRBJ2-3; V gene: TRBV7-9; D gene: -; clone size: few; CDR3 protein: CASSLNRRDSRTDTQYF; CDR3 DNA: TGTGCCAGCAGCTTAAACCGCCGGGACTCGCGCACAGATACGCAGTATTTT
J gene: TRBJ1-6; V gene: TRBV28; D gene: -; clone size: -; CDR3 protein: CASNPGGQGNSPLHF; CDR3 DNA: TGTGCCAGCAATCCCGGGGGGCAGGGTAATTCACCCCTCCACTTT
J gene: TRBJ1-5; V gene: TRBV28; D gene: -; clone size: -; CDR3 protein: CASAQGTGNQPQHF; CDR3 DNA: TGTGCCAGCGCCCAGGGCACTGGCAATCAGCCCCAGCATTTT
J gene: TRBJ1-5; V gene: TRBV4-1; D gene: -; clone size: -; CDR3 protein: CASSQELAEGQPQHF; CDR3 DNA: TGCGCCAGCAGCCAAGAACTAGCCGAAGGGCAGCCCCAGCATTTT
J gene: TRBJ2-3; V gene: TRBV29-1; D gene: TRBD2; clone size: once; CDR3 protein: CSAGTSGKDTQYF; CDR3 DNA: TGCAGCGCCGGGACTAGCGGGAAAGATACGCAGTATTTT
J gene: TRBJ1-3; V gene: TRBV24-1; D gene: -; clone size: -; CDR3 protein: CATSDHSSSGNTIYF; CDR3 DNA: TGTGCCACCAGTGACCACTCCTCCTCTGGAAACACCATATATTTT
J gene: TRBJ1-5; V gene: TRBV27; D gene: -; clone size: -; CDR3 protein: CASRRVAGDNQPQHF; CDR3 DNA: TGTGCCAGCAGACGGGTTGCAGGGGATAATCAGCCCCAGCATTTT
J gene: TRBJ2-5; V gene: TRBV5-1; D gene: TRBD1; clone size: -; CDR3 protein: CASGSGQGAETQYF; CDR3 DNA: TGCGCCAGCGGTTCGGGACAGGGGGCAGAGACCCAGTACTTC
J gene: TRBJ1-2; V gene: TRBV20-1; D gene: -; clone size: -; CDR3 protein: CRPGGVGYTF; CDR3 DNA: TGCAGACCCGGAGGGGTCGGCTACACCTTC
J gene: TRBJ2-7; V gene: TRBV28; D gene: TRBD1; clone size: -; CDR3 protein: CASRRTGGSYEQYF; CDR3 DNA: TGTGCCAGCAGACGGACAGGGGGTTCCTACGAGCAGTACTTC
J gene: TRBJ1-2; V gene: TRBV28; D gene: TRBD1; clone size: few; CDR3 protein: CASRTQGGYGYTF; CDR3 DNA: TGTGCCAGCAGGACCCAGGGGGGCTATGGCTACACCTTC
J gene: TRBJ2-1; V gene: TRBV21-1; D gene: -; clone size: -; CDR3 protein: CASSLRNEQFF; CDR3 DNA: TGTGCCAGCAGCCTACGCAATGAGCAGTTCTTC
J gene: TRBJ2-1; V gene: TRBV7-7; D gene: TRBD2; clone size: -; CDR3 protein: CASSPFSGTYNEQFF; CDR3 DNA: TGTGCTAGCAGCCCGTTTAGCGGGACCTACAATGAGCAGTTCTTC
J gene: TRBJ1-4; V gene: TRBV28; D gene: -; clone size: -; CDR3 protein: CASSLPGYGENEKLFF; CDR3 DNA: TGTGCCAGCAGCCTCCCGGGGTATGGGGAAAATGAAAAACTGTTTTTT
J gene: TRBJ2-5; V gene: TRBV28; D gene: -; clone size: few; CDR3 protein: CASSLWGDTAQETQYF; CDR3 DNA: TGTGCCAGCAGTTTATGGGGGGACACGGCGCAAGAGACCCAGTACTTC